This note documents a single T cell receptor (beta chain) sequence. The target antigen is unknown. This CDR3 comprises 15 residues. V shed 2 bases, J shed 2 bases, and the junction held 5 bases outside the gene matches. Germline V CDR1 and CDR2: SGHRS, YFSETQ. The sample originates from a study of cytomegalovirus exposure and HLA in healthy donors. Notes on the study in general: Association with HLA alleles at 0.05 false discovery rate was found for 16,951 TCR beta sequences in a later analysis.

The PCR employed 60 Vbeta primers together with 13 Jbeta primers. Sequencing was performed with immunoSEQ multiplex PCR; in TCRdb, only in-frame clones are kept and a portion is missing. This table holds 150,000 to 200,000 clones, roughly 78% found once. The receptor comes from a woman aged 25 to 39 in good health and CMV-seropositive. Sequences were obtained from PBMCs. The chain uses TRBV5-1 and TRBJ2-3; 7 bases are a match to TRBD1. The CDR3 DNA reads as TGCGCCAGCAGCTTCCGACAGGGACACACAGATACGCAGTATTTT. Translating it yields CASSFRQGHTDTQYF. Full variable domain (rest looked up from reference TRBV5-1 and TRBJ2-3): KAGVTQTPRYLIKTRGQQVTLSCSPISGHRSVSWYQQTPGQGLQFLFEYFSETQRNKGNFPGRFSGRQFSNSRSEMNVSTLELGDSALYLCASSFRQGHTDTQYFGPGTRLTVL.